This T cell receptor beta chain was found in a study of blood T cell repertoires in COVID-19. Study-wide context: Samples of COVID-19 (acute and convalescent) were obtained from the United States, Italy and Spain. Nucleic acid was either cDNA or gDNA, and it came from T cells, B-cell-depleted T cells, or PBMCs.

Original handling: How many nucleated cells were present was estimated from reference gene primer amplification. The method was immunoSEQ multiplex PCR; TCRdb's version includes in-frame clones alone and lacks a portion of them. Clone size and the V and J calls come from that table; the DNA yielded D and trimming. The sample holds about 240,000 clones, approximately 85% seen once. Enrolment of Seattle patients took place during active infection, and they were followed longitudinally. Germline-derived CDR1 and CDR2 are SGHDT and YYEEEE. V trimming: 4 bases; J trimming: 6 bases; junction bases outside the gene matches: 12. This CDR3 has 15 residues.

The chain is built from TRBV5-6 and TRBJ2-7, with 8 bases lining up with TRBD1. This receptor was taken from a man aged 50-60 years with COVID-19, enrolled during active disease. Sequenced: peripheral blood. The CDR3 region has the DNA TGTGCCAGCAGCCGGACAGGGATTTGGACCGCCGAGCAGTACTTC. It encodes CASSRTGIWTAEQYF.